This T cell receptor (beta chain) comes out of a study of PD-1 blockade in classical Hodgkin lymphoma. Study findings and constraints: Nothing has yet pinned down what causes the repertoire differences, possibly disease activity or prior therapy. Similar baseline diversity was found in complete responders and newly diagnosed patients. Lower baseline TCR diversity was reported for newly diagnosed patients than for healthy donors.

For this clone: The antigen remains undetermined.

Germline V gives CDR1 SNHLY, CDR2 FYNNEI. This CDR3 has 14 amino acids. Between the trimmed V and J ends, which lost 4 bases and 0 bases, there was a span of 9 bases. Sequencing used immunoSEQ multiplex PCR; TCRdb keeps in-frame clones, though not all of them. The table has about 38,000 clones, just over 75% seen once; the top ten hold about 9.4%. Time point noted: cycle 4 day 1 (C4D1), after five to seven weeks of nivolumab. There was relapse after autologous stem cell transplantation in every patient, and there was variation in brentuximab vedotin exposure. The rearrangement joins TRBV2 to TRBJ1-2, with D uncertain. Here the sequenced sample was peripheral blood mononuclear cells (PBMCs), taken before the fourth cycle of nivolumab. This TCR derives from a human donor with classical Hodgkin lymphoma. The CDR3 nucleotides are TGTGCCAGCAGTGTTACAGAAACTAACTATGGCTACACCTTC. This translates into CASSVTETNYGYTF.